This T cell receptor beta chain was identified in a study of control samples from healthy donors and cancer patients. Germline CDR1 is KGHSH and CDR2 is LQKENI. This CDR3 has 14 amino acids. The germline V and J ends were trimmed by 3 bases and 7 bases, with 15 bases remaining between them. In this sample, this clone turned up once. The data were produced by immunoSEQ multiplex PCR, yet TCRdb's version contains in-frame clones alone and is incomplete. The repertoire includes 80,000 to 100,000 clones, about nine tenths of them detected once, and around 3% sits in the top ten. The V gene is TRBV18, the J gene TRBJ1-2; D is ambiguous. The source is a human donor in good health. The donor label of this sample is uncertain. Sequences were obtained from blood. The DNA for the CDR3 is TGTGCCAGCTCACCTGGGCAGGTCGAAGGTGGCTACACCTTC. This sequence encodes CASSPGQVEGGYTF.